Shown below are 6 T cell receptor beta chains from a single sample sequenced in a study of Ad26.COV2.S vaccination and SARS-CoV-2 variants (dated by TCRdb to the early 2020s). Library prep was done by the immunoSEQ multiplex PCR assay. TCRdb took this table from immuneACCESS and kept in-frame rearrangements with V and J called. Such tables lack part of the clones; where checked against another copy, unresolved V genes explain under half of the gap, and the rest is unexplained. This sample has about 350,000 clones in its table, and 70% to 90% of those were observed once. The top ten clonotypes cover 2.5% to 3.5% of the sample. The sample's treatment or condition label is to be understood as: 15 to 20 received Ad26.COV2.S at low or high dose, single or two shots; about five received placebo; per-sample allocation not given. For vaccine and placebo recipients, the sequenced repertoires came from samples collected on day 63 after the first injection.

The source material was peripheral blood, sampled in a trial of Ad26.COV2.S vaccine versus placebo. The receptors shown here come from a person between 18 and 65 years old who received the Ad26.COV2.S COVID-19 vaccine or a placebo.

The chain is built from TRBV10-3 and TRBJ2-3, with 8 bases that match TRBD2. After removal of 7 bases from V and 4 bases from J, the junction contained 4 bases not matched to a gene. The CDR3 is 13 amino acids. Germline loops: CDR1 ENHRY, CDR2 SYGVKD. CDR3 amino acids: CAIKSGSADTQYF. The CDR3 nucleotides are TGTGCCATCAAGAGCGGGAGCGCAGATACGCAGTATTTT.

CDR3 coding DNA: TGCGCCAGCAGCGAGGGACTAGCGGGATTAGCCAAAAACATTCAGTACTTC. This sequence encodes CASSEGLAGLAKNIQYF. J is TRBJ2-4 and V is TRBV5-1; 13 nucleotides match TRBD2. The CDR3 runs 17 residues. The junction had 4 bases not matched to a gene; V was cut back by 4 bases and J by 0 bases. CDR1 is SGHRS and CDR2 is YFSETQ in the germline V gene.

This clone was observed a few times. V usage is TRBV19 and J usage is TRBJ1-3, with 7 bases lining up with TRBD1. The germline V gene has CDR1 LNHDA and CDR2 SQIVND (reference sequence). V trimming: 3 bases; J trimming: 9 bases; junction bases outside the gene matches: 11. The CDR3 extends over 15 amino acids. The CDR3 region has the DNA TGTGCCAGTAGTATCAGACAGGGCGGCCGAGGCACCATATATTTT. This codes for CASSIRQGGRGTIYF.

V is TRBV11-3 and J is TRBJ2-7; D unresolved. There are 16 residues in the CDR3. Germline V gives CDR1 SGHNT, CDR2 YENEEA. V was trimmed by 1 base and J by 2 bases, leaving 15 bases between them. The CDR3 DNA is TGTGCCAGCAGCTTAGTACGGGCGAGTGTTCCCTACGAGCAGTACTTC. It yields the protein CASSLVRASVPYEQYF. The whole variable domain, filled in from reference TRBV11-3 and TRBJ2-7, reads EAGVVQSPRYKIIEKKQPVAFWCNPISGHNTLYWYLQNLGQGPELLIRYENEEAVDDSQLPKDRFSAERLKGVDSTLKIQPAELGDSAVYLCASSLVRASVPYEQYFGPGTRLTVT.

The CDR3 loop is CASSQDRTSNQPQHF. CDR3 nucleotides: TGCGCCAGCAGCCAAGACAGGACGAGCAATCAGCCCCAGCATTTT. The gene calls are TRBV4-3 and TRBJ1-5; D unresolved. This CDR3 comprises 15 residues. Germline loops: CDR1 LGHNA, CDR2 YSLEER. V lost 0 bases to trimming and J lost 1 base, with 7 bases between them.

The chain couples TRBV27 to TRBJ2-7; D might be TRBD1 (6 bases). Germline V CDR1 and CDR2: MNHEY, SMNVEV (reference sequence). V lost 3 bases, J lost 3 bases, and 12 bases lay in between. The CDR3 loop spans 14 amino acids. In nucleotides, the CDR3 is TGTGCCAGCAGTTTTCAGGGGAAACTCTACGAGCAGTACTTC. Protein product: CASSFQGKLYEQYF.